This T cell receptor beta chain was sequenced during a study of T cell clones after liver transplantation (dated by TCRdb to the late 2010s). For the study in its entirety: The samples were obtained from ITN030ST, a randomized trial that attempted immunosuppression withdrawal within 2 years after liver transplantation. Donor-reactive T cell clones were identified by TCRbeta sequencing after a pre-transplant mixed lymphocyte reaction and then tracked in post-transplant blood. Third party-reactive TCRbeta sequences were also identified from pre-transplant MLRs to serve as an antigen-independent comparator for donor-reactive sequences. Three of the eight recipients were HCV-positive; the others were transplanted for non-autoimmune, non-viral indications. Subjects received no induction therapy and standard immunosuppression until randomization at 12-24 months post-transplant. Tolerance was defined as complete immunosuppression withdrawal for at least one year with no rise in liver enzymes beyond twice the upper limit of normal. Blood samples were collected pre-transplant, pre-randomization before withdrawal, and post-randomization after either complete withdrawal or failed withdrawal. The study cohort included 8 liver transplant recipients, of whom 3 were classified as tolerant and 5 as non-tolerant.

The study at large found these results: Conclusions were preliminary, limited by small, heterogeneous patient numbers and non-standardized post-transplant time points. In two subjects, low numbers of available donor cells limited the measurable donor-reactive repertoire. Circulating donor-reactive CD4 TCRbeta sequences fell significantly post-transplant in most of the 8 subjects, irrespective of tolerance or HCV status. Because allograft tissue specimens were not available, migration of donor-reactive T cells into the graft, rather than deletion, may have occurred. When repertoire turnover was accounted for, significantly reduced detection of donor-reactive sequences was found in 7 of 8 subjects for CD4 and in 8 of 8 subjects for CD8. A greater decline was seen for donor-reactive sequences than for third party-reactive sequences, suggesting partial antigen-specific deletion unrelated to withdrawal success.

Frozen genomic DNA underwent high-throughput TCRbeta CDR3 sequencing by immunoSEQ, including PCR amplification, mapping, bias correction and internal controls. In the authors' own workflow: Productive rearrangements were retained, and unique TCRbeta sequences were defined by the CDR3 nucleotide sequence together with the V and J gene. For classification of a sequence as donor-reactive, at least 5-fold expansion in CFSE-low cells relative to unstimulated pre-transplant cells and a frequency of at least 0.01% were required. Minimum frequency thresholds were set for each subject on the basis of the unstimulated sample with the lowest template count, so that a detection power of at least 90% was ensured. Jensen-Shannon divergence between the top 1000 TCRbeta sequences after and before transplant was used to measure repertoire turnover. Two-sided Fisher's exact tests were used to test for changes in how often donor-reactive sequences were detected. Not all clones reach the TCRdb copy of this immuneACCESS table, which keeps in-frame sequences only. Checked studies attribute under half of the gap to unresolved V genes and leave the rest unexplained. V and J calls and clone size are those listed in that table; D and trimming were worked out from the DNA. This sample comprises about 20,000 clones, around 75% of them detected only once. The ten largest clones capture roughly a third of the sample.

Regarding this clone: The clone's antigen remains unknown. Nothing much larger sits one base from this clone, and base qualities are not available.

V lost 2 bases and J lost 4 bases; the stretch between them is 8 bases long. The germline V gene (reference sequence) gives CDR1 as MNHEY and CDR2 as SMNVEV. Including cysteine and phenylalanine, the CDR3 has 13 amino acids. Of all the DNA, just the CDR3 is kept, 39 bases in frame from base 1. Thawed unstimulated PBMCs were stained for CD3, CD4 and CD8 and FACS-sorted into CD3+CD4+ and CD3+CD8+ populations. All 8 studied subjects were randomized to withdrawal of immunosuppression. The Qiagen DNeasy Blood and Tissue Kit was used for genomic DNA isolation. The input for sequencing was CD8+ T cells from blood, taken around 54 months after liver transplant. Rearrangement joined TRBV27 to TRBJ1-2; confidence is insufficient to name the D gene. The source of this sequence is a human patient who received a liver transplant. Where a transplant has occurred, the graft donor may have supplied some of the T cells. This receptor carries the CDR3 CASSLKEGYGYTF. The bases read TGTGCCAGCAGTTTAAAGGAAGGCTATGGCTACACCTTC.